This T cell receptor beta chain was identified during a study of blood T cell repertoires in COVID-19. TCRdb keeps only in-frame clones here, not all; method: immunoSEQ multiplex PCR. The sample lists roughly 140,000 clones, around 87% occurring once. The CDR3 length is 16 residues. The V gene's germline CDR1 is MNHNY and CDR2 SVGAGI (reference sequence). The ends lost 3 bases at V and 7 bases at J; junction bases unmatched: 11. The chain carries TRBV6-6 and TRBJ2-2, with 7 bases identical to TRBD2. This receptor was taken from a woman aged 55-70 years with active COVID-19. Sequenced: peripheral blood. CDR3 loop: CASSYYAGVEDGELFF. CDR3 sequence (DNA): TGTGCCAGCAGTTATTATGCGGGAGTAGAGGACGGGGAGCTGTTTTTT.